One sample yielded the 2 T cell receptor beta chains listed below, sequenced in a study of T cell repertoires in cytomegalovirus infection. TCRdb reprocessed the reads via MiXCR and lists one record per CDR3 protein. There are under 90,000 distinct CDR3 sequences in the sample; about 44% occur only once, and 85% to 95% lies in the top ten. Their recognized antigens are unknown. The specimen comprised CD8+ T cells from cultured PBMCs, sampled from culture after CMV antigen stimulation. All receptors come from a human donor in good health (CMV status not recorded). Some clones in this sample may be carry-over from other donors' samples.

This chain connects TRBV19 to TRBJ1-5; unclear D gene. This CDR3 has 15 residues. Trimming removed 7 bases at V and 3 bases at J, with 16 bases between. Per germline, CDR1 LNHDA and CDR2 SQIVND (reference sequence). The chain's CDR3 is CASTRPHSPNQPQHF. CDR3 nucleotide sequence: TGTGCCAGTACCCGCCCCCACAGCCCCAATCAGCCCCAGCATTTT.

The chain links TRBV6-2 or TRBV6-3 to TRBJ2-5, with TRBD2 matching 8 bases. The length of the CDR3 is 14 residues. Germline V gene sequence: CDR1 MNHEY, CDR2 SVGEGT. V dropped 2 bases and J dropped 5; count of bases not matched to a gene: 4. The CDR3 protein is CASSYRGGRETQYF. CDR3 nucleotide sequence: TGTGCCAGCAGTTACCGGGGGGGTCGGGAGACCCAGTACTTC.